This TCR beta chain was sequenced in a study of graft-versus-host responses after intestinal transplantation. Investigators treated the graft tissue so that it released intraepithelial and lamina propria lymphocytes. The data were produced by immunoSEQ multiplex PCR, yet TCRdb's version contains in-frame clones alone and is incomplete. The sample gives 6,000 to 9,500 clones, approximately 71% of which show up once; 15% to 20% is in the top ten. The study's findings and limits: Early post-transplant falls in HvG clones accompanied the peak levels of circulating GvH clones.

Of note for this clone: Its antigen is still unknown.

This CDR3 contains 14 residues. Trimming at V came to 4 bases and at J to 4 bases, leaving 5 bases not matched to a gene. In germline, CDR1 is MGHRA, CDR2 YSYEKL. The rearrangement links TRBV4-1 to TRBJ2-5, with 8 positions matching TRBD2. The TCR sequence derives from a human patient who received an intestinal transplant, so some T cells may come from the graft donor. The starting material was ileum tissue, obtained about 32 weeks after intestinal transplantation. The DNA for the CDR3 is TGCGCCAGCAGCCGACCGAGCGGGGGAGAGACCCAGTACTTC. Its protein is CASSRPSGGETQYF.